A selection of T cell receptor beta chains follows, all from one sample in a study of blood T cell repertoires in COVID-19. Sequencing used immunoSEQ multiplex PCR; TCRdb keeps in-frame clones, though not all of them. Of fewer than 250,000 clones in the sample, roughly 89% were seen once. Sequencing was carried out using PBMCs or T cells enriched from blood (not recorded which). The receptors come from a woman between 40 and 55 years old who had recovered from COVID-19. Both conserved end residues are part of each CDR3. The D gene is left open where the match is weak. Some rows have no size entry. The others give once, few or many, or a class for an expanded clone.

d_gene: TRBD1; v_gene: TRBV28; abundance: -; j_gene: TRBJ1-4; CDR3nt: TGTGCCAGCAGTCCAACGGACAGGGACGAAAAACTGTTTTTT; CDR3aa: CASSPTDRDEKLFF
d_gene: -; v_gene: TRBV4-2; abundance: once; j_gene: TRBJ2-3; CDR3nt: TGTGCCAGCAGCCAGGCCTCCGGCGGGGCAGATACGCAGTATTTT; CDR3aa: CASSQASGGADTQYF
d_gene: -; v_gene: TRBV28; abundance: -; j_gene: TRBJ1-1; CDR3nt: TGTGCCAGCAGTTTGGGGAGGGAAGCTTTCTTT; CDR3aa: CASSLGREAFF
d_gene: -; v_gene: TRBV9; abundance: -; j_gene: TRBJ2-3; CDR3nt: TGTGCCAGCAGCTTAGTAGCGGATACGCAGTATTTT; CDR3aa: CASSLVADTQYF
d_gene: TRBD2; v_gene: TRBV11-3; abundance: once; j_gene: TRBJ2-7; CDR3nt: TGTGCCAGCAGCCCGGGAGGGGCTTACGAGCAGTACTTC; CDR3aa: CASSPGGAYEQYF
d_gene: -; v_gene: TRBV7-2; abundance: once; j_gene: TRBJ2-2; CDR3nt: TGTGCCAGCAGCTTAATGGGGACTACCGGGGAGCTGTTTTTT; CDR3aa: CASSLMGTTGELFF
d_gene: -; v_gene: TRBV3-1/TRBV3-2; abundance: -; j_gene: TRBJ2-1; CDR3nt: TGTGCCAGCAGCCAAGCACGGGACTTACAGTTCTTC; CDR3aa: CASSQARDLQFF
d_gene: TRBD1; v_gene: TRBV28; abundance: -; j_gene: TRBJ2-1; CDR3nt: TGTGCCAGCAGTTCCAGACTGACAGGGCCCGATGAGCAGTTCTTC; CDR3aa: CASSSRLTGPDEQFF
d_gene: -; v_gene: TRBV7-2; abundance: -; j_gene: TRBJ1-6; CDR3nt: TGTGCCAGCAGCGAAACCCCAGGGAATTCACCCCTCCACTTT; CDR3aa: CASSETPGNSPLHF
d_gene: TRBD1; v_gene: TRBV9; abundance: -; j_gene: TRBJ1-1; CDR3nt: TGTGCCAGCAGCGTAGGGACAGGGAGAAACACTGAAGCTTTCTTT; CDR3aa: CASSVGTGRNTEAFF
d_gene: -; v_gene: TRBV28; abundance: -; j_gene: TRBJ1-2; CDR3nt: TGTGCCAGCAGCTGGGAGGGAATTAACTATGGCTACACCTTC; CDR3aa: CASSWEGINYGYTF
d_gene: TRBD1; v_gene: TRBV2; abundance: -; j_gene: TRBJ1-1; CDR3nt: TGTGCCAGCAGTCGACAGGGGAACACTGAAGCTTTCTTT; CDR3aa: CASSRQGNTEAFF
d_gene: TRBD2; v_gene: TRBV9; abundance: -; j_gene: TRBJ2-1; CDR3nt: TGTGCCAGCAGCACCGTAGCGGGAGCGGATGAGCAGTTCTTC; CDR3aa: CASSTVAGADEQFF
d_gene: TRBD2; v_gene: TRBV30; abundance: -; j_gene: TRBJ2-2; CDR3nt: TGTGCCTGGACCCTAGCGGGACCGCCGGCCGGGGAGCTGTTTTTT; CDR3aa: CAWTLAGPPAGELFF
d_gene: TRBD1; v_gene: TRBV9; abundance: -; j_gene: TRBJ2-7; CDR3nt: TGTGCCAGCAGCCCAGGACAGGTCTCCTACGAGCAGTACTTC; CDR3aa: CASSPGQVSYEQYF
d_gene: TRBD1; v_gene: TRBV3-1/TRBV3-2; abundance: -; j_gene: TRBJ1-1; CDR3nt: TGTGCCAGCAGCCAAGGGGACAGGACCACTGAAGCTTTCTTT; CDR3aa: CASSQGDRTTEAFF
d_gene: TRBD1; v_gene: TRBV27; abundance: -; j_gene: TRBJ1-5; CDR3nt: TGTGCCAGCTCAGCCGGGACAGGGGCTCAGCATTTT; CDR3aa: CASSAGTGAQHF
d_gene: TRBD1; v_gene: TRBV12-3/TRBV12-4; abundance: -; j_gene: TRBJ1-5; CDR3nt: TGTGCCAGCAGGGGTTCAGGGGGTCAGCCCCAGCATTTT; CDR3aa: CASRGSGGQPQHF
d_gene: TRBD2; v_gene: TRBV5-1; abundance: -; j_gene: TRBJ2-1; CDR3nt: TGCGCCAGCAGCTTGGAGCTCCTAGCGGGGTACAATGAGCAGTTCTTC; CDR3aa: CASSLELLAGYNEQFF
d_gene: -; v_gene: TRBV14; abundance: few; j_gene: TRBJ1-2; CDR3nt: TGTGCCAGCAGCCAAGCGACAGTGTCTAACTATGGCTACACCTTC; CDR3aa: CASSQATVSNYGYTF
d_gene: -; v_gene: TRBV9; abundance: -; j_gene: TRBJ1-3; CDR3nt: TGTGCCAGCAGTGTTCTAGGTTCTGGTGGAAACACCATATATTTT; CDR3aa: CASSVLGSGGNTIYF
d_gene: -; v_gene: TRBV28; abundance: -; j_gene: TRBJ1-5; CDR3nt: TGTGCCAGCAGTCTCCAAGGGGCCGATCGGAGCAATCAGCCCCAGCATTTT; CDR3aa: CASSLQGADRSNQPQHF
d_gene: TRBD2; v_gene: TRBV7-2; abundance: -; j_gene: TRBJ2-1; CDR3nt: TGTGCCAGCAGCTTGCGTTCGGGAGGTGGGTTTGTCAATGAGCAGTTCTTC; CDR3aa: CASSLRSGGGFVNEQFF
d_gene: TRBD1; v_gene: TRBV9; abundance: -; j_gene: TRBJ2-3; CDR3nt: TGTGCCAGCAGCCCGAGACAGGGTTGGACAGATACGCAGTATTTT; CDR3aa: CASSPRQGWTDTQYF
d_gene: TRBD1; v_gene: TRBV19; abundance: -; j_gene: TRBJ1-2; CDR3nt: TGTGCCAGTAGTACCCAGGGGGCGGGCTATGGCTACACCTTC; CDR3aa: CASSTQGAGYGYTF
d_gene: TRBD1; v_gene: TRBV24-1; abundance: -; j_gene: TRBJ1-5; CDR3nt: TGTGCCACCAGGGACAGGGATGGCCAGCCCCAGCATTTT; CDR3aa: CATRDRDGQPQHF
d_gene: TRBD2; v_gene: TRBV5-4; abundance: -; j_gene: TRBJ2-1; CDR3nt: TGTGCCAGCAGCCGCGGGACTAGCGGGAACTACAATGAGCAGTTCTTC; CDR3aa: CASSRGTSGNYNEQFF
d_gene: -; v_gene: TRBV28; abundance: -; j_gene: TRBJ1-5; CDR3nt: TGTGCCAGCAGTTCCAGGGAAGGGCTTTCTATCCAGCATTTT; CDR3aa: CASSSREGLSIQHF
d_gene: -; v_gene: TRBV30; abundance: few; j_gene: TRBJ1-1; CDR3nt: TGTGCCTCCATGACTACTCTGAACACTGAAGCTTTCTTT; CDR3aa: CASMTTLNTEAFF
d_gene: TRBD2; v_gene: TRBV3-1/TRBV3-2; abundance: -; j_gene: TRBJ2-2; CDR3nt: TGTGCCAGCAGCGTAAAACTAGCGAGCAACACCGGGGAGCTGTTTTTT; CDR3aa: CASSVKLASNTGELFF
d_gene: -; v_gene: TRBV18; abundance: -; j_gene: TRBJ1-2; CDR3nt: TGTGCCAGCTCACCTCAACAAGAAGGCTACACCTTC; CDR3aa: CASSPQQEGYTF
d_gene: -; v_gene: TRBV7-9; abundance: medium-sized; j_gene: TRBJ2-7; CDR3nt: TGTGCCAGCAGCTTAGAATTCTCAGGGAACCCCTACGAGCAGTACTTC; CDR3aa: CASSLEFSGNPYEQYF
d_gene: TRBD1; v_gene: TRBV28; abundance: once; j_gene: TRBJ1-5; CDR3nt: TGTGCCAGCAGACGCATTGACAGGGAAAATCAGCCCCAGCATTTT; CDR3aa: CASRRIDRENQPQHF
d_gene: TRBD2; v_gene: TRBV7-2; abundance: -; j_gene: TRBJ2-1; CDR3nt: TGTGCCAGCAGCCGCATGAGCGGGAGGAGCAATGAGCAGTTCTTC; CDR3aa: CASSRMSGRSNEQFF
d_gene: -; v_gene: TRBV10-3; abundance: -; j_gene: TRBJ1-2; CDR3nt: TGTGCCAGCATGGACAGAAGTTATGGCTACACCTTC; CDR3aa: CASMDRSYGYTF
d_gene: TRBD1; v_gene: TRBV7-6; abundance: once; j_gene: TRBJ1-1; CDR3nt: TGTGCCAGCAGCTTTTTGACAGGGACCAACACTGAAGCTTTCTTT; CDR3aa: CASSFLTGTNTEAFF
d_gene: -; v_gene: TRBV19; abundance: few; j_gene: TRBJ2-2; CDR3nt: TGTGCCAGTAGTTTCCAGGGCAGTGCGAACACCGGGGAGCTGTTTTTT; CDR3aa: CASSFQGSANTGELFF
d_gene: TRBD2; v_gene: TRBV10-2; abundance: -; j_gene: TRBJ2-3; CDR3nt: TGCGCCAGCAGGAGGGGATTTAGCGGGACTACAGATACGCAGTATTTT; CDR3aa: CASRRGFSGTTDTQYF
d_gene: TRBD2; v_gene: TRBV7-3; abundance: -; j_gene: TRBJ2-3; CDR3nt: TGTGCCAGCAGCGCAAACGGCGGGACTAGCGGGTCGTTCAGCACAGATACGCAGTATTTT; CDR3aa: CASSANGGTSGSFSTDTQYF
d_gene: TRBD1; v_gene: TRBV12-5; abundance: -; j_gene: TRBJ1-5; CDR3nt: TGTGCTTCCCGCCGGGACAGTAATCAGCCCCAGCATTTT; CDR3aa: CASRRDSNQPQHF
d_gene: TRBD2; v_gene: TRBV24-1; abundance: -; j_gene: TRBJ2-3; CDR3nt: TGTGCCACCAGTCTAGCGGGAGCCGGAGATACGCAGTATTTT; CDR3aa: CATSLAGAGDTQYF
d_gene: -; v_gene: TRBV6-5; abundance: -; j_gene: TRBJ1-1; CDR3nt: TGTGCCAGCAGTTACTCGAAAGGGGCGGAAGCTTTCTTT; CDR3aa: CASSYSKGAEAFF
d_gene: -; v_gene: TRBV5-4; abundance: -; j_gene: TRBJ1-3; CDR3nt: TGTGCCAGCAGCATTGACGGGGGAAACACCATATATTTT; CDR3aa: CASSIDGGNTIYF
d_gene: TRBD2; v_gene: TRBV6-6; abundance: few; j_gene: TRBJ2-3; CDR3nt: TGTGCCAGCAGTCTGACTAGCCCAACCGGTCCGCGGGATACGCAGTATTTT; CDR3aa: CASSLTSPTGPRDTQYF
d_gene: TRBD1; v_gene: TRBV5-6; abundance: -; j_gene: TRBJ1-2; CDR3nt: TGTGCCAGCAGAGGGTGGGACAGGGGCTCGGATGGCTACACCTTC; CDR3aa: CASRGWDRGSDGYTF
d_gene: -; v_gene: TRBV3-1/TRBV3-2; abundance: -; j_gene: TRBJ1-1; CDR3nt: TGTGCCAGCAGCCCCAATCAGGAATTCAGCACTGAAGCTTTCTTT; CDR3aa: CASSPNQEFSTEAFF
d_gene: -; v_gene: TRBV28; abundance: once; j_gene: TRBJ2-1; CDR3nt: TGTGCCAGCAGTGACCAGAAGGGGGTGGGCTACAATGAGCAGTTCTTC; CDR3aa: CASSDQKGVGYNEQFF
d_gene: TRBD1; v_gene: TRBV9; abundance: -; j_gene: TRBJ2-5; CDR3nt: TGTGCCAGCAGCGCCGACTGGACAGGGGGAATGGAGACCCAGTACTTC; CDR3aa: CASSADWTGGMETQYF
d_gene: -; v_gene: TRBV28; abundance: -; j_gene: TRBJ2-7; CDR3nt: TGTGCCAGCAGTCTTTTGTACGAGCAGTACTTC; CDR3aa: CASSLLYEQYF
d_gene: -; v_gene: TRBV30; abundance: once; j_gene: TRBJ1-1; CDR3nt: TGTGCCTGGAGTGGGTTCGCAGGGGAGACTGAAGCTTTCTTT; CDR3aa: CAWSGFAGETEAFF
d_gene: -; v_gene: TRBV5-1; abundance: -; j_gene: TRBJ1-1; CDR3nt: TGCGCCACCAGCCTTACAGGGATAAGTGAAGCTTTCTTT; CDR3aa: CATSLTGISEAFF
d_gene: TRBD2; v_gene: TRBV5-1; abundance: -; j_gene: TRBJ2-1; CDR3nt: TGCGCCAGCAGCTGGAATCTAGCGGGAGGTGAGCAGTTCTTC; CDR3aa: CASSWNLAGGEQFF
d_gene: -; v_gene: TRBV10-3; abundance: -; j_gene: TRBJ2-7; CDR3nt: TGTGCCAGCGGAGCCGTACGCGAGCAGTACTTC; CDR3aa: CASGAVREQYF
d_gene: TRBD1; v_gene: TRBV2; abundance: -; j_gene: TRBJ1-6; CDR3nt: TGTGCCAGCACGGACAGGGCCCCCAATTCACCCCTCCACTTT; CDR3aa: CASTDRAPNSPLHF
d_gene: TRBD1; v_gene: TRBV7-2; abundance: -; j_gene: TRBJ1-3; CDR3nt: TGTGCCAGCAGCTTAGCCGGTGGACAGGGAAGAAACACCATATATTTT; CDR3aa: CASSLAGGQGRNTIYF
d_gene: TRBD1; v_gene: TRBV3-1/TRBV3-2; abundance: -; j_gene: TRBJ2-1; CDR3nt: TGTGCCAGCAGCCACCGGACAGGGAATGAGCAGTTCTTC; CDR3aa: CASSHRTGNEQFF
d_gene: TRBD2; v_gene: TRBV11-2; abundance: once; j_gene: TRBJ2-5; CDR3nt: TGTGCCAGCAGCTCCGGACTAGCGGGAGCGGAGACCCAGTACTTC; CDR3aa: CASSSGLAGAETQYF
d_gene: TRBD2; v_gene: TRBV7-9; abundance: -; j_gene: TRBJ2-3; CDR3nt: TGTGCCAGCAGCTTGCTAGCGGGAGGGACAGATACGCAGTATTTT; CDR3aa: CASSLLAGGTDTQYF
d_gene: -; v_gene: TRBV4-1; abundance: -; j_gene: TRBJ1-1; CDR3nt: TGCGCCAGCAGCCGAGCCGGGGGGGGTTTTACTGAAGCTTTCTTT; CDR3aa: CASSRAGGGFTEAFF